The entry that follows covers one T cell receptor beta chain sequence. Its antigen is as yet unknown. Assay used: immunoSEQ multiplex PCR; TCRdb lists only in-frame clones, some missing. The table includes some 2.1 million clones, about 93% detected once. Only CD45RO-negative cells positively selected for CCR7 counted as naive CD8 cells, so terminally differentiated effector memory CD45RA+ cells were excluded. The sample is drawn from a study of shared clonotypes between healthy human individuals. Points from the study as a whole: Sorted-subset samples were not fully sequenced, rarefaction indicated. Relative to memory subsets, naive subsets generally showed larger estimated richness. Between several donors, naive CD4 clonotypes were shared at a level of about 5%.

Germline V lookup: CDR1 SQVTM, CDR2 ANQGSEA. V gave up 2 bases and J gave up 2 bases, with 10 bases separating them. The CDR3 extends over 13 amino acids. The V and J genes are TRBV29-1 and TRBJ2-7, with no clear D. The sequenced sample was naive CD8+ T cells from PBMCs. The clonotype originates from a man aged 18 to 30 in good health. Some clones in this sample may be carry-over from other donors' samples. CDR3 in DNA: TGCAGCGTTGAATTGGGTCGCCCCTACGAGCAGTACTTC. Translated, it gives CSVELGRPYEQYF.